This is a list of T cell receptor beta chains from one sample in a study of T cells after yellow fever vaccination. TCRdb called the 5' RACE reads again in MiXCR, with one record for every CDR3 protein. The sample shows about 350,000 distinct CDR3 sequences, roughly 7.5% of them seen only once. The sequencing used PBMCs, collected about 49 days after the first yellow fever vaccination. The receptors shown here come from a man younger than 35 who received the YFV17D yellow fever vaccine. CDR3s include the opening cysteine and the closing phenylalanine or tryptophan. Fields, in order: clone size, J gene, D gene, V gene, CDR3 protein, CDR3 DNA. The D gene is left open where the match is weak. Size is omitted from some rows. Given values are once, few, many or a class for expanded clones.

size: .
J: TRBJ2-1
D: .
V: TRBV29-1
CDR3: CSTSGAVPGIFNYNEQFF
DNA: TGCAGCACCTCGGGCGCCGTACCGGGGATCTTTAACTACAATGAGCAGTTCTTC

size: few
J: TRBJ2-5
D: .
V: TRBV10-3
CDR3: CAISEPGLTYQETQYF
DNA: TGTGCCATCAGTGAGCCGGGGCTAACGTACCAAGAGACCCAGTACTTC

size: few
J: TRBJ1-1
D: .
V: TRBV11-1
CDR3: CASSLEFKGQGSSKEAFF
DNA: TGTGCCAGCAGCTTAGAGTTCAAGGGGCAGGGAAGTAGTAAAGAAGCTTTCTTT

size: few
J: TRBJ2-5
D: .
V: TRBV7-3
CDR3: CASSPSGPQETQYF
DNA: TGTGCCAGCAGCCCCTCCGGGCCCCAAGAGACCCAGTACTTC

size: few
J: TRBJ2-5
D: TRBD1
V: TRBV5-1
CDR3: CASSETGQETQYF
DNA: TGCGCCAGCTCAGAGACAGGGCAAGAGACCCAGTACTTC

size: .
J: TRBJ2-1
D: TRBD2
V: TRBV12-3/TRBV12-4
CDR3: CASSRLAVSSYNEQFF
DNA: TGTGCCAGCAGTAGACTAGCGGTTAGCTCCTACAATGAGCAGTTCTTC

size: .
J: TRBJ1-1
D: .
V: TRBV7-8
CDR3: CASSLFGNTEAFF
DNA: TGTGCCAGCAGCTTATTTGGAAACACTGAAGCTTTCTTT

size: few
J: TRBJ1-1
D: .
V: TRBV6-2/TRBV6-3
CDR3: CASSYSTGAFF
DNA: TGTGCCAGCAGCTATTCAACGGGAGCTTTCTTT

size: few
J: TRBJ1-1
D: .
V: TRBV5-1
CDR3: CASSLGPRTEAFF
DNA: TGCGCCAGCAGCTTGGGACCCCGCACTGAAGCTTTCTTT

size: .
J: TRBJ2-7
D: TRBD1
V: TRBV6-1
CDR3: CASSPAGGQGTYEQYF
DNA: TGTGCCAGCAGTCCCGCTGGGGGACAGGGAACCTACGAGCAGTACTTC

size: few
J: TRBJ1-6
D: .
V: TRBV11-2
CDR3: CASSLVEGTYSPLHF
DNA: TGTGCCAGCAGCTTAGTAGAGGGGACGTATTCACCCCTCCACTTT

size: few
J: TRBJ1-1
D: .
V: TRBV12-3/TRBV12-4
CDR3: CASTSRQAAEAFF
DNA: TGTGCCAGCACCTCCCGACAGGCCGCAGAAGCTTTCTTT

size: few
J: TRBJ1-2
D: TRBD1
V: TRBV7-2
CDR3: CASSPQTGGYGYTF
DNA: TGTGCCAGCAGCCCCCAAACAGGGGGCTATGGCTACACCTTC

size: few
J: TRBJ2-2
D: .
V: TRBV4-1
CDR3: CASSRIGNTGELFF
DNA: TGCGCCAGCAGCCGCATCGGGAACACCGGGGAGCTGTTTTTT

size: .
J: TRBJ1-2
D: .
V: TRBV12-3/TRBV12-4
CDR3: CASSRGGDIRLYGYTF
DNA: TGTGCCAGCAGCCGAGGGGGGGACATTCGACTCTATGGCTACACCTTC

size: .
J: TRBJ2-2
D: TRBD1
V: TRBV7-2
CDR3: CASSLVVGTGNGELFF
DNA: TGTGCCAGCAGCTTAGTAGTCGGGACAGGGAACGGGGAGCTGTTTTTT

size: .
J: TRBJ1-1
D: .
V: TRBV9
CDR3: CASSVDPMNTEAFF
DNA: TGTGCCAGCAGCGTAGATCCGATGAACACTGAAGCTTTCTTT

size: few
J: TRBJ1-1
D: .
V: TRBV12-3/TRBV12-4
CDR3: CASSLTGPMNTEAFF
DNA: TGTGCCAGCAGCCTGACAGGTCCCATGAACACTGAAGCTTTCTTT

size: .
J: TRBJ2-5
D: TRBD1
V: TRBV5-1
CDR3: CASSIAQGAQETQYF
DNA: TGCGCCAGCAGCATCGCCCAGGGGGCCCAAGAGACCCAGTACTTC

size: few
J: TRBJ2-4
D: .
V: TRBV6-6
CDR3: CASIGAGPFYF
DNA: TGTGCCAGCATAGGGGCAGGTCCCTTTTACTTC

size: .
J: TRBJ2-2
D: .
V: TRBV10-1
CDR3: CASSEELVRPGELFF
DNA: TGCGCCAGCAGTGAGGAACTAGTTCGGCCCGGGGAGCTGTTTTTT

size: .
J: TRBJ2-7
D: TRBD1
V: TRBV20-1
CDR3: CSARVRQGAIYEQYF
DNA: TGCAGTGCTAGGGTTCGGCAGGGGGCTATCTACGAGCAGTACTTC

size: .
J: TRBJ1-5
D: .
V: TRBV6-2/TRBV6-3
CDR3: CASSLQEVQPQHF
DNA: TGTGCCAGCAGTCTTCAGGAGGTTCAGCCCCAGCATTTT

size: .
J: TRBJ2-3
D: .
V: TRBV29-1
CDR3: CSAEGAGTPTDTQYF
DNA: TGCAGCGCCGAAGGAGCCGGGACACCCACAGATACGCAGTATTTT

size: .
J: TRBJ1-5
D: .
V: TRBV5-1
CDR3: CASSMQGNQPQHF
DNA: TGCGCCAGCAGCATGCAGGGGAATCAGCCCCAGCATTTT

size: .
J: TRBJ1-4
D: .
V: TRBV4-3
CDR3: CASSRTDATNEKLFF
DNA: TGCGCCAGCAGCCGGACGGACGCAACTAATGAAAAACTGTTTTTT

size: many
J: TRBJ1-2
D: .
V: TRBV9
CDR3: CASSVGGDYGYTF
DNA: TGTGCCAGCAGCGTAGGAGGGGACTATGGCTACACCTTC

size: many
J: TRBJ2-2
D: TRBD1
V: TRBV30
CDR3: CAFGQGGTGELFF
DNA: TGTGCCTTTGGACAGGGCGGCACCGGGGAGCTGTTTTTT

size: few
J: TRBJ2-2
D: .
V: TRBV6-1
CDR3: CASRPPGGELFF
DNA: TGTGCCAGCAGGCCCCCGGGGGGGGAGCTGTTTTTT

size: few
J: TRBJ1-5
D: .
V: TRBV20-1
CDR3: CSASEGRGGNQPQHF
DNA: TGCAGTGCCTCTGAGGGCAGGGGAGGCAATCAGCCCCAGCATTTT

size: many
J: TRBJ2-1
D: TRBD2
V: TRBV7-2
CDR3: CASSWTSGVSNEQFF
DNA: TGTGCCAGCAGCTGGACTAGCGGGGTGTCCAATGAGCAGTTCTTC

size: few
J: TRBJ1-1
D: .
V: TRBV6-1
CDR3: CASSEVGLATEAFF
DNA: TGTGCCAGCAGTGAGGTGGGGCTGGCTACTGAAGCTTTCTTT

size: few
J: TRBJ2-5
D: TRBD1
V: TRBV9
CDR3: CASSGGGTGETQYF
DNA: TGTGCCAGCAGCGGAGGAGGGACAGGGGAGACCCAGTACTTC

size: .
J: TRBJ1-2
D: TRBD1
V: TRBV10-3
CDR3: CAISGWTGEGYTF
DNA: TGTGCCATCAGTGGTTGGACAGGGGAAGGCTACACCTTC

size: many
J: TRBJ1-2
D: TRBD1
V: TRBV10-3
CDR3: CAISGGQGGGYTF
DNA: TGTGCCATCAGTGGAGGACAGGGAGGGGGCTACACCTTC

size: .
J: TRBJ2-3
D: TRBD2
V: TRBV11-2
CDR3: CASSPGGLGTDTQYF
DNA: TGTGCCAGCAGCCCTGGGGGACTAGGTACAGATACGCAGTATTTT

size: few
J: TRBJ2-1
D: .
V: TRBV7-3
CDR3: CASSESRGNEQFF
DNA: TGTGCCAGCAGCGAGAGCAGGGGTAATGAGCAGTTCTTC

size: .
J: TRBJ2-5
D: .
V: TRBV5-6
CDR3: CASSLVGAAQETQYF
DNA: TGTGCCAGCAGCTTGGTGGGGGCGGCCCAAGAGACCCAGTACTTC

size: many
J: TRBJ2-1
D: .
V: TRBV5-1
CDR3: CASSLVPAGEQFF
DNA: TGCGCCAGCAGCTTGGTTCCGGCCGGTGAGCAGTTCTTC

size: .
J: TRBJ1-2
D: .
V: TRBV2
CDR3: CASSDRPFNGYTF
DNA: TGTGCCAGCAGTGACAGGCCGTTTAATGGCTACACCTTC

size: few
J: TRBJ1-5
D: .
V: TRBV20-1
CDR3: CSARGRIYSNQPQHF
DNA: TGCAGTGCGAGAGGACGGATTTATAGCAATCAGCCCCAGCATTTT

size: .
J: TRBJ2-1
D: .
V: TRBV28
CDR3: CASSPSLATRYNEQFF
DNA: TGTGCCAGCAGTCCATCGCTAGCTACCCGCTACAATGAGCAGTTCTTC